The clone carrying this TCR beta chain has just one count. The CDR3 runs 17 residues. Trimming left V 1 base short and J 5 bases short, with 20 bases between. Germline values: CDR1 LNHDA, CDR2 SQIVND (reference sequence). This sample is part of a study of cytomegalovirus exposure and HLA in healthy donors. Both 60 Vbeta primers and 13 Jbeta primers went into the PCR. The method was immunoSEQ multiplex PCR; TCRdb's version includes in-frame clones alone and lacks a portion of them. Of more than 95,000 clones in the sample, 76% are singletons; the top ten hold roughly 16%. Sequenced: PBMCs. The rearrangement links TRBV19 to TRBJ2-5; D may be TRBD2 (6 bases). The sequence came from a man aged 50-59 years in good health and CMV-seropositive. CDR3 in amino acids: CASSIGGGRVDVETQYF. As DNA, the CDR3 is TGTGCCAGTAGTATAGGGGGAGGCAGGGTGGATGTGGAGACCCAGTACTTC.